The entry below describes one T cell receptor beta chain. Its antigen is not known. This specimen comes from a study of cytomegalovirus exposure and HLA in healthy donors. Study in general: The same platform was used for the 90 to 150 validation repertoires as for the 600 to 700 first-cohort repertoires, as reported in a later analysis.

Study-wide results and limits: The study recorded 160 or so TCR beta chains that were cytomegalovirus-associated.

Clones were sequenced by immunoSEQ multiplex PCR, and TCRdb holds only the in-frame ones, with some missing. The data contain about 160,000 clones, about 82% of them seen just once; the ten biggest clones take up approximately 2%. The sequencing sample was made of PBMCs. The TCR was taken from a young man in good health and CMV-seropositive.

The DNA for the CDR3 is TGTGCAAGTCGCTTAGCGTCTAGCGCCCCGACCAATGAGCAGTTCTTC. The encoded protein is CASRLASSAPTNEQFF. The chain joins TRBV12-2 to TRBJ2-1; TRBD2 is the table's D call, not checked against the DNA. TRBV12-2 is shown as a pseudogene. The CDR3 sequence is 16 residues long.